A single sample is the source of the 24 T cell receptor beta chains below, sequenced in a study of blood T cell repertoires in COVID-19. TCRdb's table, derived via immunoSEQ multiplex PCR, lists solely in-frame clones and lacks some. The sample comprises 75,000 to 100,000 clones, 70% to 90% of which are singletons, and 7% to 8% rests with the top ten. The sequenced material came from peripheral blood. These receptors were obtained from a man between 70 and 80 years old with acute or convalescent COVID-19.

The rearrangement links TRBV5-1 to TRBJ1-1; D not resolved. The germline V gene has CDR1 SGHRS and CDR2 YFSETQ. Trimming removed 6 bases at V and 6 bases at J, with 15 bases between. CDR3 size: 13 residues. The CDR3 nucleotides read TGCGCCAGCAAAGTTCGGAGGGAGGCTGAAGCTTTCTTT. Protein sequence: CASKVRREAEAFF.

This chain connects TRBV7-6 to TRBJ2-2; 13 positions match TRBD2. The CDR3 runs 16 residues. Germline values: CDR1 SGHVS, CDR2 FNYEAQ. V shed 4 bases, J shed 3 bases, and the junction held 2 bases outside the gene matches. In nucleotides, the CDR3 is TGTGCCAGCAGCTGGACTAGCGGGAGATACACCGGGGAGCTGTTTTTT. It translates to CASSWTSGRYTGELFF. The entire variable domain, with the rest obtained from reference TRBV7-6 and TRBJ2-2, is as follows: GAGVSQSPRYKVTKRGQDVALRCDPISGHVSLYWYRQALGQGPEFLTYFNYEAQQDKSGLPNDRFSAERPEGSISTLTIQRTEQRDSAMYRCASSWTSGRYTGELFFGEGSRLTVL.

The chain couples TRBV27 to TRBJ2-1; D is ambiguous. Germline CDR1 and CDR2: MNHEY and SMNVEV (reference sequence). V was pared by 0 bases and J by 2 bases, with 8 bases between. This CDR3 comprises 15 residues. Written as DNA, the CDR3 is TGTGCCAGCAGTTTATCGTGGCAGGCCTACAATGAGCAGTTCTTC. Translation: CASSLSWQAYNEQFF.

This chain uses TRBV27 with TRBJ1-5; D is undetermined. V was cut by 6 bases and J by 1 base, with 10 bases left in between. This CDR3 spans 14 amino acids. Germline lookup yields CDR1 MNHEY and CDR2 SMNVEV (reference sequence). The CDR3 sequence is CASSRGESNQPQHF. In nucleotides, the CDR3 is TGTGCCAGCAGCCGGGGTGAGAGCAATCAGCCCCAGCATTTT.

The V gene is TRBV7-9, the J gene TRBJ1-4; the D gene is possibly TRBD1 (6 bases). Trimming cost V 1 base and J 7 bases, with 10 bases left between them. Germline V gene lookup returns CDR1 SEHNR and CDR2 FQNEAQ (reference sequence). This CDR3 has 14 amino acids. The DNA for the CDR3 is TGTGCCAGCAGCTTAGGGCAGGGGCCTGAAAAACTGTTTTTT. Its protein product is CASSLGQGPEKLFF. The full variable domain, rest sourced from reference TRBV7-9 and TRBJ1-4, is DTGVSQNPRHKITKRGQNVTFRCDPISEHNRLYWYRQTLGQGPEFLTYFQNEAQLEKSRLLSDRFSAERPKGSFSTLEIQRTEQGDSAMYLCASSLGQGPEKLFFGSGTQLSVL.

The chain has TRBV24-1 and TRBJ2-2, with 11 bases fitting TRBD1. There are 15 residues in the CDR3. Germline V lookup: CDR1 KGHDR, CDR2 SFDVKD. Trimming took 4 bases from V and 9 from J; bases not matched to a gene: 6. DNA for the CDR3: TGTGCCACCAGTGACCCACGGACAGGGGGCCGGGAGCTGTTTTTT. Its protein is CATSDPRTGGRELFF.

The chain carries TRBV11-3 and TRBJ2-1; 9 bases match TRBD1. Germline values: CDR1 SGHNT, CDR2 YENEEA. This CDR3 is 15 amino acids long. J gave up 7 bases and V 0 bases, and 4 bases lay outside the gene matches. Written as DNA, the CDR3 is TGTGCCAGCAGCTTAGATGGGACAGGGCTGAATGAGCAGTTCTTC. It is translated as CASSLDGTGLNEQFF.

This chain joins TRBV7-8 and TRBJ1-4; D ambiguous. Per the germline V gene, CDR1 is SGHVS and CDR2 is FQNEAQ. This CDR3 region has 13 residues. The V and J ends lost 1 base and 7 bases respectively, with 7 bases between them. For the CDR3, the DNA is TGTGCCAGCAGCTTAGGGGCAGCTGAAAAACTGTTTTTT. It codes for CASSLGAAEKLFF.

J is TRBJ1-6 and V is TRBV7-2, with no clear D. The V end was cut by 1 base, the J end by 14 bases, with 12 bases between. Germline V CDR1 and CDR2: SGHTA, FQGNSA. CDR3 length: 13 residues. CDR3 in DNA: TGTGCCAGCAGCTTAGTTTATTCCGAGGCCCTCCACTTT. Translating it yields CASSLVYSEALHF.

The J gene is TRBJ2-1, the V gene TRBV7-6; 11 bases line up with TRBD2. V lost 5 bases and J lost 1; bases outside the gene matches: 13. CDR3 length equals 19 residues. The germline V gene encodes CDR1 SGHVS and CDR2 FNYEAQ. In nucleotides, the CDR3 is TGTGCCAGCAGCCCTCCCCCCTCTAGCGGGGGGAAGTCCTACAATGAGCAGTTCTTC. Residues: CASSPPPSSGGKSYNEQFF.

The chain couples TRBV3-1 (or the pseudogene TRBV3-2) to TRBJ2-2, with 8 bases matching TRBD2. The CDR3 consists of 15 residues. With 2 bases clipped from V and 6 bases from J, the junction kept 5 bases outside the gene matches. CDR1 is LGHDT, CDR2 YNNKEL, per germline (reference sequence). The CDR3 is CASSQSRGASGELFF. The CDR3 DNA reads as TGTGCCAGCAGCCAATCGCGGGGGGCGTCCGGGGAGCTGTTTTTT.

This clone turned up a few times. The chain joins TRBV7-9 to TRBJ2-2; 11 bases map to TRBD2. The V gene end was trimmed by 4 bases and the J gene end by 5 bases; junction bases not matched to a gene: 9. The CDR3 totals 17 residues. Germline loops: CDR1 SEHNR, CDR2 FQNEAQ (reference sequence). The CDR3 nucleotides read TGTGCCAGCAGCTCGTTTTCCGGGACTAGCGGAACCGGGGAGCTGTTTTTT. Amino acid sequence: CASSSFSGTSGTGELFF.

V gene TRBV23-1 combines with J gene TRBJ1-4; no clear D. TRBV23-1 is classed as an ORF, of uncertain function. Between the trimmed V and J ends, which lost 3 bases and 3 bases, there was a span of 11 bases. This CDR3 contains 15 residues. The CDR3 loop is CASSHSGSPNEKLFF. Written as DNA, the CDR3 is TGCGCCAGCAGTCACTCGGGATCTCCTAATGAAAAACTGTTTTTT.

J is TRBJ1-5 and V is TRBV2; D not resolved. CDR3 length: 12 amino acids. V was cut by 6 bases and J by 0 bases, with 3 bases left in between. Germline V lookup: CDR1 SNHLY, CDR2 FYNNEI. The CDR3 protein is CASRYSNQPQHF. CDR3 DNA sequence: TGTGCCAGCAGGTATAGCAATCAGCCCCAGCATTTT.

Written as DNA, the CDR3 is TGTGCCAGCAGTTACCGGGGAGAGACCCAGTACTTC. Translated, it gives CASSYRGETQYF. The chain is built from TRBV6-2 or TRBV6-3 and TRBJ2-5; a possible D gene is TRBD2 (5 bases). The germline V gene has CDR1 MNHEY and CDR2 SVGEGT. Trimming left V 2 bases short and J 4 bases short, with 5 bases between. The CDR3 has 12 residues.

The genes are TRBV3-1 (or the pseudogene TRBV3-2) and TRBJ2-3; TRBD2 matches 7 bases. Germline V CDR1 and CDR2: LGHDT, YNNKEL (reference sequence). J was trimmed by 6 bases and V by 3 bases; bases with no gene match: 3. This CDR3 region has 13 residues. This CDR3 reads CASSQAGADTQYF. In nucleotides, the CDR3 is TGTGCCAGCAGCCAGGCGGGAGCGGATACGCAGTATTTT.

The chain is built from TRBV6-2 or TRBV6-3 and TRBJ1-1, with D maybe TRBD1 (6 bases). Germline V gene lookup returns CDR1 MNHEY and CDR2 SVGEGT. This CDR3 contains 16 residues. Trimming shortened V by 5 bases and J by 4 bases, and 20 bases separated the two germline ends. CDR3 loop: CASSPYDRSRGTEAFF. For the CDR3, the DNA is TGTGCCAGCAGTCCCTATGACAGGAGTAGAGGCACTGAAGCTTTCTTT.

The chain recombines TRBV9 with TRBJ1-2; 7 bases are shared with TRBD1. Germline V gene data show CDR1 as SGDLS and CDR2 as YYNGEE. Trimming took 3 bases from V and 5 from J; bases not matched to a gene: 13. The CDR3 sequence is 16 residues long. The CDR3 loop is CASSADPGQPIYGYTF. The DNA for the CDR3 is TGTGCCAGCAGCGCCGACCCGGGACAGCCTATTTATGGCTACACCTTC.

The CDR3 here is CASSTRGVGQYF. The CDR3 DNA reads TGTGCCAGCAGCACACGGGGGGTTGGTCAGTACTTC. The J gene is TRBJ2-4, the V gene TRBV11-2, with 7 bases matching TRBD2. There are 12 residues in the CDR3. The ends lost 5 bases at V and 12 bases at J; junction bases unmatched: 7. Germline CDR1 and CDR2: SGHAT and FQNNGV.

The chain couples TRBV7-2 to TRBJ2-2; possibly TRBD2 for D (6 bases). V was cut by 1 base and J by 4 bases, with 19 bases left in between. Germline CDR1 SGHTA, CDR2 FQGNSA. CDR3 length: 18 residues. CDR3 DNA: TGTGCCAGCAGCTTAGTCGGGCTGGCAGGGCGGGGCACCGGGGAGCTGTTTTTT. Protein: CASSLVGLAGRGTGELFF.

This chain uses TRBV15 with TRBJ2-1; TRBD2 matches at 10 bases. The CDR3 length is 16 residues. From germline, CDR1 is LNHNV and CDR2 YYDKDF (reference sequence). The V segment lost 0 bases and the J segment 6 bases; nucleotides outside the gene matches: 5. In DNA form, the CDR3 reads TGTGCCACCAGCAGAGATCGAGCGGGAGGGAGCAATGAGCAGTTCTTC. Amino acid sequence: CATSRDRAGGSNEQFF. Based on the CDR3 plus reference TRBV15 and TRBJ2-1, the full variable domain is DAMVIQNPRYQVTQFGKPVTLSCSQTLNHNVMYWYQQKSSQAPKLLFHYYDKDFNNEADTPDNFQSRRPNTSFCFLDIRSPGLGDTAMYLCATSRDRAGGSNEQFFGPGTRLTVL.

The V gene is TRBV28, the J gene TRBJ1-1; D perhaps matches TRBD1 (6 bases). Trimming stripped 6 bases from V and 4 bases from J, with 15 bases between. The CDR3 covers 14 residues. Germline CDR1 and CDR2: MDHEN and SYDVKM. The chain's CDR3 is CASSLITGFTEAFF. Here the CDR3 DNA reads TGTGCCAGCAGCTTGATTACAGGGTTCACTGAAGCTTTCTTT.

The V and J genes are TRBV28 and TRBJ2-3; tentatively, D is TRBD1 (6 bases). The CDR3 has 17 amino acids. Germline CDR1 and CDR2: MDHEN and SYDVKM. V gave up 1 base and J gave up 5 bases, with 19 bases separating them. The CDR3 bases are TGTGCCAGCAGTTTATCTCCGCGAGGGACAAGAGGAGATACGCAGTATTTT. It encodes CASSLSPRGTRGDTQYF.

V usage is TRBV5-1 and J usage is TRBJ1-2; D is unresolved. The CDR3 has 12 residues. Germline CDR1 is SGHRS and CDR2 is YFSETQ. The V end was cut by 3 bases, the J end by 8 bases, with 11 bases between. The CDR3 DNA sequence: TGCGCCAGCAGCTCCACAGCTGCGGGCTACACCTTC. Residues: CASSSTAAGYTF.